This T cell receptor beta chain was captured in a study of cytomegalovirus exposure and HLA in healthy donors. The germline gives CDR1 KGHSH, CDR2 LQKENI. The ends lost 6 bases at V and 2 bases at J; junction bases unmatched: 11. This CDR3 has 16 amino acids. 60 Vbeta and 13 Jbeta primers were used in PCR. In the source study's methods: Roughly 80 million unique TCR beta chains, 10 million to 14 million shared, were counted in a later analysis. The method was immunoSEQ multiplex PCR; TCRdb's version includes in-frame clones alone and lacks a portion of them. V and J calls and clone size are given by that table; D and trimming were obtained from the DNA. The repertoire holds 100,000 to 120,000 clones, with 65% to 80% as singletons. The table lists this clone with a count of one.

The chain carries TRBV18 and TRBJ1-1; the match to TRBD1 covers 8 bases. Material for sequencing was PBMCs. The sequence derives from a woman aged 60-75 years in good health and CMV-seropositive. CDR3 residues: CASSPQGARENTEAFF. The CDR3 DNA follows: TGTGCCAGCTCGCCTCAGGGGGCGAGGGAAAACACTGAAGCTTTCTTT.